Shown below are 29 T cell receptor beta chains from a single sample sequenced in a study of blood T cell repertoires in COVID-19. Using immunoSEQ multiplex PCR, the repertoire was profiled, and TCRdb retains in-frame clones only, with some absent. The sample contains 150,000 to 200,000 clones, around 93% of which appear only once. Sequenced material: peripheral blood. The receptors derive from a man aged 30-40 years with COVID-19, enrolled during active disease.

This clone was seen once. The V gene is TRBV28, the J gene TRBJ1-2; maybe TRBD1 (6 bases). The CDR3 loop spans 16 amino acids. Between the trimmed V and J ends, which lost 4 bases and 4 bases, there was a span of 19 bases. The germline V gene has CDR1 MDHEN and CDR2 SYDVKM. CDR3 in DNA: TGTGCCAGCAGTTCCACAAGTAGGGAGGGGGTCTATGGCTACACCTTC. Protein sequence: CASSSTSREGVYGYTF.

CDR3 in DNA: TGTGCCAGCAGCTTAGGGCAGGGGGCGCTGACTAATGAAAAACTGTTTTTT. It encodes CASSLGQGALTNEKLFF. The gene calls are TRBV7-8 and TRBJ1-4, with 8 bases fitting TRBD1. V shed 1 base, J shed 2 bases, and the junction held 6 bases outside the gene matches. The CDR3 totals 17 residues. Per the germline V gene, CDR1 is SGHVS and CDR2 is FQNEAQ.

The CDR3 nucleotides are TGTGCCAGTAGTACATACAGGGGGCGCAATCAGCCCCAGCATTTT. This codes for CASSTYRGRNQPQHF. V and J are TRBV19 and TRBJ1-5; 9 bases agree with TRBD1. There are 15 residues in the CDR3. The V segment lost 4 bases and the J segment 2 bases; nucleotides outside the gene matches: 3. Germline CDR1 is LNHDA and CDR2 is SQIVND (reference sequence).

This chain uses TRBV6-5 with TRBJ2-7; D possibly corresponds to TRBD2 (5 bases). Germline CDR1 and CDR2: MNHEY and SVGAGI. Trimming removed 5 bases at V and 2 bases at J, with 10 bases between. The CDR3 covers 13 residues. Written as DNA, the CDR3 is TGTGCCAGCAGTCGGGGTCCCCCCTACGAGCAGTACTTC. Amino acids: CASSRGPPYEQYF.

The chain recombines TRBV19 with TRBJ1-1; 9 bases fit TRBD1. The V and J ends lost 3 bases and 0 bases, in that order; junction bases with no gene match: 5. This CDR3 has 16 amino acids. Germline V gene lookup returns CDR1 LNHDA and CDR2 SQIVND (reference sequence). CDR3 in amino acids: CASSILGTGMNTEAFF. DNA of the CDR3: TGTGCCAGTAGTATCCTAGGGACAGGGATGAACACTGAAGCTTTCTTT.

This chain joins TRBV28 and TRBJ2-7, with 7 positions matching TRBD2. Losses at the gene ends were 4 bases for V and 9 bases for J; bases not matched to a gene: 12. CDR1 and CDR2 from the germline V gene are MDHEN and SYDVKM. The CDR3 runs to 14 residues. The CDR3 spells CASSSLGRTGGQYF. The CDR3 bases are TGTGCCAGCAGTTCTCTAGGACGGACGGGGGGGCAGTACTTC.

The J gene is TRBJ2-7, the V gene TRBV28; 7 positions agree with TRBD2. Germline-derived CDR1 and CDR2 are MDHEN and SYDVKM. With 6 bases clipped from V and 9 bases from J, the junction kept 8 bases outside the gene matches. The CDR3 has 12 residues. The CDR3 bases are TGTGCCAGCAGCTCTCTCCCGGGAGGGCAGTACTTC. This codes for CASSSLPGGQYF.

This chain connects TRBV14 to TRBJ1-1; 7 bases map to TRBD1. The CDR3 spans 15 residues. Trimming cost V 2 bases and J 0 bases; bases outside gene matches: 3. Per germline, CDR1 SGHDN and CDR2 FVKESK. CDR3 bases: TGTGCCAGCAGCCAAACCGGGACAGTGAACACTGAAGCTTTCTTT. Translating it yields CASSQTGTVNTEAFF.

V and J are TRBV4-3 and TRBJ1-1, with D possibly being TRBD1 (6 bases). The V end was cut by 2 bases, the J end by 8 bases, with 15 bases between. The CDR3 contains 14 residues. From germline, CDR1 is LGHNA and CDR2 YSLEER. CDR3 loop: CASSQNIPGQEAFF. CDR3 nucleotide sequence: TGCGCCAGCAGCCAAAATATACCGGGACAAGAAGCTTTCTTT.

The rearrangement joins TRBV19 to TRBJ1-5, with 9 nucleotides matching TRBD1. The germline V gene encodes CDR1 LNHDA and CDR2 SQIVND (reference sequence). This CDR3 is built from 18 residues. V lost 4 bases to trimming and J lost 0 bases; unmatched junction nucleotides: 10. The CDR3 coding sequence is TGTGCCAGTAGTAAACGTTCTTGGACAGGGGATAGCAATCAGCCCCAGCATTTT. It specifies CASSKRSWTGDSNQPQHF.

The chain has TRBV23-1 and TRBJ1-5, with 9 positions matching TRBD1. TRBV23-1 belongs to the ORF category, with a function that is uncertain. CDR3 length: 16 residues. Losses at the gene ends were 2 bases for V and 4 bases for J; bases not matched to a gene: 6. The CDR3 bases are TGCGCCAGCAGTCAACCCACAGGGGGCTTAAATCAGCCCCAGCATTTT. It yields the protein CASSQPTGGLNQPQHF.

The V call is TRBV18, the J call TRBJ1-1, with D perhaps TRBD1 (5 bases). Deletions cut 7 bases from V and 2 bases from J, with 11 bases between. The germline gives CDR1 KGHSH, CDR2 LQKENI. This CDR3 is built from 13 residues. The CDR3 DNA follows: TGTGCCAGCTACCAAGGGGTAAACACTGAAGCTTTCTTT. It specifies CASYQGVNTEAFF.

The chain links TRBV13 to TRBJ2-3; the match to TRBD2 covers 14 bases. The CDR3 totals 17 residues. Germline assignment: CDR1 PRHDT and CDR2 FYEKMQ (reference sequence). The V and J ends lost 5 bases and 2 bases, in that order; junction bases with no gene match: 6. The CDR3 protein is CASSPRLAGGFTDTQYF. CDR3 in DNA: TGTGCCAGCAGCCCCCGACTAGCGGGAGGGTTCACAGATACGCAGTATTTT.

The chain couples TRBV4-3 to TRBJ2-5; 7 bases fit TRBD2. Germline V lookup: CDR1 LGHNA, CDR2 YSLEER. The V gene end was trimmed by 0 bases and the J gene end by 5 bases; junction bases not matched to a gene: 6. The CDR3 is 15 amino acids. In DNA form, the CDR3 reads TGCGCCAGCAGCCAAGATGGGGGGGTCGGGGAGACCCAGTACTTC. Protein sequence: CASSQDGGVGETQYF.

The V and J genes are TRBV6-6 and TRBJ2-3; the D gene is possibly TRBD2 (6 bases). CDR3 size: 15 residues. V was pared by 5 bases and J by 0 bases, with 12 bases between. Germline loops: CDR1 MNHNY, CDR2 SVGAGI (reference sequence). This CDR3 reads CASSTRLASTDTQYF. CDR3 in DNA: TGTGCCAGCAGTACGCGCCTAGCGAGCACAGATACGCAGTATTTT.

The chain links TRBV14 to TRBJ2-5, with D perhaps TRBD2 (6 bases). This CDR3 region has 15 residues. Germline values: CDR1 SGHDN, CDR2 FVKESK. V was clipped by 4 bases and J by 2 bases, with 14 bases between them. The CDR3 here is CASSRPGGGQETQYF. CDR3 coding DNA: TGTGCCAGCAGCCGTCCCGGGGGAGGACAAGAGACCCAGTACTTC.

The sample holds a few counts of this clone. The rearrangement links TRBV4-3 to TRBJ1-2; D is perhaps TRBD1 (5 bases). This CDR3 spans 14 amino acids. CDR1 is LGHNA and CDR2 is YSLEER in the germline V gene. Trimming took off 1 base at V and 3 bases at J, with 9 bases between the two ends. The CDR3 coding sequence is TGCGCCAGCAGCCAAGCGGAAGGGGACTATGGCTACACCTTC. The encoded protein is CASSQAEGDYGYTF.

V gene TRBV7-2 combines with J gene TRBJ1-3; D remains unclear. V gave up 1 base and J gave up 8 bases, with 9 bases separating them. The CDR3 contains 13 residues. CDR1 and CDR2 from the germline V gene are SGHTA and FQGNSA. The CDR3 nucleotides are TGTGCCAGCAGCTTAGGGTCCCGAGACACCATATATTTT. As protein: CASSLGSRDTIYF.

V and J are TRBV19 and TRBJ1-5; D is unresolved. This CDR3 contains 16 residues. The V end lost 3 bases, the J end lost 5 bases, and 17 bases lay between the germline ends. CDR1 and CDR2 (germline): LNHDA, SQIVND (reference sequence). The CDR3 DNA is TGTGCCAGTAGTATTGGAAGCAGGTCATACGATCAGCCCCAGCATTTT. Residues: CASSIGSRSYDQPQHF.

The V and J genes are TRBV3-1 (or the pseudogene TRBV3-2) and TRBJ1-2; maybe TRBD1 (5 bases). V lost 4 bases, J lost 0 bases, and 9 bases lay in between. The CDR3 is 14 residues long. Germline V gives CDR1 LGHDT, CDR2 YNNKEL (reference sequence). The CDR3 nucleotides read TGTGCCAGCAGCCTCGGACAACCTAACTATGGCTACACCTTC. Protein product: CASSLGQPNYGYTF.

The chain recombines TRBV6-5 with TRBJ2-1; possible D gene TRBD1, 6 bases. This CDR3 spans 15 amino acids. In germline, CDR1 is MNHEY, CDR2 SVGAGI. Trimming removed 6 bases from V and 5 bases from J, with 17 bases in between. In nucleotides, the CDR3 is TGTGCCAGCAGACCCGGGACATCCAGAGACAATGAGCAGTTCTTC. Residues: CASRPGTSRDNEQFF.

This clone is labeled as medium-sized. The junction and the germline gene differ at one end; a read error may be behind it. This chain's CDR3 is CSVEDGDSPYEQYF. DNA for the CDR3: TGCAGCGTCGAAGATGGGGACTCCCCCTACGAGCAGTACTTC. The gene calls are TRBV29-1 and TRBJ2-7; possibly TRBD2 for D (6 bases). Per germline, CDR1 SQVTM and CDR2 ANQGSEA. The CDR3 contains 14 residues.

The CDR3 DNA reads as TGTGCCAGCAGCGCTCCCGGAGGGACTGGTTACTCACCCCTCCACTTT. Residues: CASSAPGGTGYSPLHF. The rearrangement joins TRBV9 to TRBJ1-6; D may be TRBD1 (5 bases). The CDR3 loop spans 16 amino acids. Per the germline V gene, CDR1 is SGDLS and CDR2 is YYNGEE. V was cut by 3 bases and J by 10 bases, with 20 bases left in between.

The chain combines TRBV9 with TRBJ2-1; D is perhaps TRBD2 (6 bases). The CDR3 runs to 15 residues. The germline V gene has CDR1 SGDLS and CDR2 YYNGEE. Trimming removed 2 bases from V and 3 bases from J, with 12 bases in between. The chain's CDR3 is CASSVLAEHYNEQFF. Here the CDR3 DNA reads TGTGCCAGCAGCGTTTTAGCGGAGCACTACAATGAGCAGTTCTTC.

This clone was seen just once. The chain recombines TRBV28 with TRBJ2-7; D perhaps matches TRBD1 (7 bases). Trimming removed 3 bases from V and 7 bases from J, with 16 bases in between. The CDR3 covers 14 residues. The germline V gene has CDR1 MDHEN and CDR2 SYDVKM. The CDR3 region is CASSFLEGAEEQYF. For the CDR3, the DNA is TGTGCCAGCAGTTTTTTGGAGGGGGCGGAAGAGCAGTACTTC.

The chain carries TRBV2 and TRBJ1-2; tentative D call: TRBD1 (6 bases). The CDR3 runs 14 residues. Germline-derived CDR1 and CDR2 are SNHLY and FYNNEI. Trimming pared 5 bases from V and 3 bases from J, leaving 13 bases between. This chain's CDR3 is CASSRIGGDYGYTF. CDR3 DNA: TGTGCCAGCAGTCGAATAGGGGGGGACTATGGCTACACCTTC.

V gene TRBV19 combines with J gene TRBJ2-1; TRBD2 matches 9 bases. J was trimmed by 6 bases and V by 6 bases; bases with no gene match: 6. This CDR3 region has 14 residues. Per germline, CDR1 LNHDA and CDR2 SQIVND (reference sequence). CDR3 region: CASRGSGRSNEQFF. CDR3 nucleotide sequence: TGTGCCAGTAGAGGTAGCGGGAGATCCAATGAGCAGTTCTTC.

This clone is a singleton in its sample. The chain carries TRBV27 and TRBJ2-5; no reliable D call. Looked up from germline, CDR1 is MNHEY and CDR2 is SMNVEV (reference sequence). The length of the CDR3 is 14 residues. Between the trimmed V and J ends, which lost 0 bases and 4 bases, there was a span of 9 bases. CDR3 bases: TGTGCCAGCAGTTTATCGGGCCCCATAGAGACCCAGTACTTC. Protein sequence: CASSLSGPIETQYF.

This chain joins TRBV28 and TRBJ1-5, with 8 bases matching TRBD1. V was pared by 6 bases and J by 4 bases, with 5 bases of the junction left unmatched. Germline assignment: CDR1 MDHEN and CDR2 SYDVKM. The CDR3 extends over 14 amino acids. The CDR3 sequence is CASRPTGENQPQHF. For the CDR3, the DNA is TGTGCCAGCAGACCGACAGGGGAGAATCAGCCCCAGCATTTT.